Each of the 4 T cell receptor beta chains below was sequenced from the same sample in a study of OX40 agonist ivuxolimab in advanced cancers. Assay used: immunoSEQ multiplex PCR; TCRdb lists only in-frame clones, some missing. The sample records around 29,000 clones, around 85% being singletons. Here the sequenced sample was CD4+ or CD8+ T cells sorted from blood, taken in a trial of the OX40 agonist ivuxolimab. These receptors were obtained from an adult with an advanced solid tumor such as melanoma, head and neck, liver or kidney cancer.

In this sample, this clone turned up once. This chain connects TRBV7-9 to TRBJ2-1; D tentatively fits TRBD1 or TRBD2 (5 bases each). With 0 bases removed from V and 4 bases from J, the gap between germline ends came to 16 bases. Germline V gene lookup returns CDR1 SEHNR and CDR2 FQNEAQ (reference sequence). The CDR3 is 17 residues long. CDR3 region: CASSLARGFPLYNEQFF. CDR3 coding DNA: TGTGCCAGCAGCTTAGCGAGGGGCTTCCCCCTTTACAATGAGCAGTTCTTC.

V is TRBV10-3 and J is TRBJ2-3, with 11 bases lining up with TRBD2. V lost 6 bases, J lost 2 bases, and 7 bases stayed unmatched. In germline, CDR1 is ENHRY, CDR2 SYGVKD. The CDR3 runs to 16 residues. The CDR3: CAIRHTSGGATDTQYF. CDR3 DNA: TGTGCCATCAGGCATACTAGCGGGGGAGCCACAGATACGCAGTATTTT.

CDR3 sequence (DNA): TGTGCCAGCAGTTCCAGCTCCTACAATGAGCAGTTCTTC. Its translation is CASSSSSYNEQFF. V is TRBV7-6 and J is TRBJ2-1; no definite D call. The CDR3 runs to 13 residues. Germline CDR1 and CDR2: SGHVS and FNYEAQ. Trimming took 6 bases from V and 0 from J, leaving 6 bases between them.

This sequence joins TRBV7-8 and TRBJ2-7, with no clear D. Germline V gene data show CDR1 as SGHVS and CDR2 as FQNEAQ. The CDR3 covers 16 residues. V lost 1 base and J lost 0, with 13 bases in between. The CDR3 coding sequence is TGTGCCAGCAGCTTAGTTTCGGCAGGAGCCTCCTACGAGCAGTACTTC. It encodes CASSLVSAGASYEQYF. Together with reference TRBV7-8 and TRBJ2-7, the CDR3 gives the full variable domain: GAGVSQSPRYKVAKRGQDVALRCDPISGHVSLFWYQQALGQGPEFLTYFQNEAQLDKSGLPSDRFFAERPEGSVSTLKIQRTQQEDSAVYLCASSLVSAGASYEQYFGPGTRLTVT.